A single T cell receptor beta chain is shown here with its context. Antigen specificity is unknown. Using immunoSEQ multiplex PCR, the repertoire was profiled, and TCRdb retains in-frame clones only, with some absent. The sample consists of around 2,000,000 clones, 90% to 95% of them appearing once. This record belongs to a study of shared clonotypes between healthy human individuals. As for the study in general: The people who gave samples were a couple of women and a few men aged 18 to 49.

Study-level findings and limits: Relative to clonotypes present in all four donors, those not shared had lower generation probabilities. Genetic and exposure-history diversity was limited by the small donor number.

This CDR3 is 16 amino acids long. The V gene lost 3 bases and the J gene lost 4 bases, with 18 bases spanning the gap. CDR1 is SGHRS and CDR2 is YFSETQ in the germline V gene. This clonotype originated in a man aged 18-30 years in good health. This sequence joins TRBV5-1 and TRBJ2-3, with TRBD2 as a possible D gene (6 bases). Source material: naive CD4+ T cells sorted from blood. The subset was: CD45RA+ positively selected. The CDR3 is CASSSSGGVAADTQYF. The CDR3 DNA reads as TGCGCCAGCAGCTCGTCCGGCGGGGTAGCGGCAGATACGCAGTATTTT.